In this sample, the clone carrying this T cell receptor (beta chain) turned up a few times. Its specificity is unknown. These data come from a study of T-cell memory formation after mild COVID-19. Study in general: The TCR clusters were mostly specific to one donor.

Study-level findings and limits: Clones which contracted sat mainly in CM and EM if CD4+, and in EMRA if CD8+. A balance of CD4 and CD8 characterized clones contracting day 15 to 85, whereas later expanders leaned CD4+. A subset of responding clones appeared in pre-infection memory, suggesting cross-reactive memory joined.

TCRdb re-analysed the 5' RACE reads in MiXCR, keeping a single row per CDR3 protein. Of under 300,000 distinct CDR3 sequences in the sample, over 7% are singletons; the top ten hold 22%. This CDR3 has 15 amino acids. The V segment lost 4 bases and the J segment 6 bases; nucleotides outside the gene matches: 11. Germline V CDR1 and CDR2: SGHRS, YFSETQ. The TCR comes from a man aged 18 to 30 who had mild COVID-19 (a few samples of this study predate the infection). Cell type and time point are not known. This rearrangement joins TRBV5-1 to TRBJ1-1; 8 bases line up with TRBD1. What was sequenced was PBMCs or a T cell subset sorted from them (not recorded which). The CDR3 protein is CASSTLQGGIAEAFF. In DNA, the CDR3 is TGCGCCAGCAGCACCCTACAGGGGGGAATCGCTGAAGCTTTCTTT.